The TCR beta chain described here comes from a study of blood T cell repertoires in COVID-19 (dated by TCRdb to between 2020 and 2021). The study in broad terms: The collaborator samples originated in the United States, Italy and Spain and spanned the acute and convalescent phases of COVID-19. The repertoires were released in a freely available public database intended as a resource for research on the immune response to SARS-CoV-2. HLA class I and class II types, where available, came from metadata supplied by the sample provider rather than from assay-based typing. Nearly every sample came with metadata listing a de-identified subject ID, COVID-19 status, age in years and sex. The material from the prospective study consisted of cDNA or gDNA derived from T cells, B-cell-depleted T cells, or PBMCs. Samples were obtained from the ongoing ImmuneRACE study (first 160 participants) and from approximately 1,200 subjects provided by 6 global collaborators. Deeply sampled blood TCRbeta repertoires from subjects exposed to, actively infected with, or recovered from COVID-19 were included in the dataset. On the study overall, not on this receptor specifically: The quantity of clinical and demographic metadata differed by source and by participant and was supplied without curation.

TCRbeta CDR3 regions were amplified from genomic DNA using the immunoSEQ Assay, a bias-controlled multiplex PCR. The study's processing was this. The number of nucleated cells in each sample was estimated from the amplification of reference gene primers within the assay. To quantify the absolute abundance of each unique TCRbeta CDR3 rearrangement, sequence reads were collapsed and filtered. Productive Simpson clonality was computed per sample as the square root of Simpson's diversity index over productive rearrangements. Here the immuneACCESS table is served through TCRdb, limited to in-frame sequences with V and J called. Missing clones are a known gap in these copies; in checked studies unresolved V genes cover under half, and the rest lacks a known reason. Clonal size and the V and J genes are those of that table, whereas D and trimming came from the DNA. Here the sample has about 93,000 clones; 85% to 90% occur a single time. The top ten clones comprise approximately 1.5% of the sample.

Whole blood was collected in K2EDTA tubes by collaborating institutions according to the institutions' own protocols. For TCRbeta analysis, collaborators shipped samples in one of three forms: frozen whole blood, isolated PBMCs, or DNA extracted from either of those sample types. The CDR3 has 13 amino acids, counting the end cysteine and phenylalanine. The DNA shown is the 39-base CDR3, in frame from base 1. Trimming removed 6 bases from V and 3 bases from J; the gene matches leave 4 bases unexplained. CDR1 and CDR2, per the germline V gene (reference sequence), are LNHDA and SQIVND. About this clone: Its antigen has not been determined. One base away there is no much larger clone; base qualities are not given.

The sequenced sample consisted of peripheral blood. This clonotype was obtained from a human donor with active COVID-19. The donor label of this sample is uncertain. Rearrangement joined TRBV19 to TRBJ1-1; TRBD1 aligns with 7 central bases. The CDR3 protein is CASSDRVDTEAFF. The DNA sequence is given as TGTGCCAGTAGCGACAGGGTGGACACTGAAGCTTTCTTT.